The sequence of this T cell receptor beta chain was determined in a study of T cell repertoires in cytomegalovirus infection (dated by TCRdb to between 2018 and 2021). Looking at the study overall: Peptide stimulations targeted recently identified HLA-C-restricted CMV epitopes, whose presentation resists viral immunomodulation, together with well-studied HLA-B-restricted epitopes. Donor HLA type was relevant to the analysis, as public TCR beta signatures indicated carriage of CMV infection together with the matching HLA type. General findings and caveats noted by the study authors: The ex vivo response was dominated by HLA-C-restricted CMV-specific TCR beta clonotypes, which also provided the single most frequent clonotype in two of eight donors. In both this cohort and an independent cohort of 300 to 450 donors, the cumulative frequency of public TCR beta family members distinguished carriers of CMV infection plus the relevant HLA type.

The CDR3 covers 19 residues, taking in both the cysteine and the phenylalanine. Only the CDR3 DNA is retained, 57 bases long and in frame from the first base. V loses 3 bases at its end and J loses 4 bases; junction bases beyond the gene matches: 17. Sequenced on an Illumina HiSeq 1500. The public sequencing data were trimmed at Q25 with fastp and processed into clonotypes with MiXCR by TCRdb, which kept only in-frame beta chains. For every CDR3 protein sequence, its rows merge into one entry that carries the most common genes and DNA. This sample is represented by around 360,000 distinct CDR3 sequences; roughly a third of them were singletons. In total, the top ten clones hold approximately 13% of the sample. Notes on this clonotype: There is no known antigen for this receptor. Within one base of it there is no much larger clone, and no base qualities were kept.

Sample treatment or condition, as interpreted from the label and publication: in vitro stimulation with specific CMV peptide epitopes to enrich CMV-specific T cells. The material sequenced was cultured PBMCs, taken from culture after CMV antigen stimulation. This chain is built from TRBV23-1 and TRBJ2-1, with 8 central nucleotides matching TRBD1. TRBV23-1 is an ORF, and what it does is uncertain. This clonotype was obtained from a human donor in good health (CMV status not recorded). Some clones in this sample may be carry-over from other donors' samples. The nucleotides read TGCGCCAGCAGTCACGGTGCAGGGGGCTTTGTTTGCGGGTACAATGAGCAGTTCTTC. It codes for CASSHGAGGFVCGYNEQFF.